A selection of T cell receptor beta chains follows, all from one sample in a study of T cells in Graves' hyperthyroidism and ophthalmopathy. TCRdb itself ran the multiplex PCR reads through MiXCR, one entry per CDR3 protein. The profile shows about 350,000 distinct CDR3 sequences, about an eighth of them singletons. The sample taken for sequencing was blood. The source is a woman aged 40-49 years with Graves' ophthalmopathy. Both conserved end residues are part of each CDR3. D genes are given only for firm matches. Where a row states a size, it is once, few, many or the class of an expanded clone; other rows omit it.

many,TRBV28,NA,TRBJ2-2,CASSLYGQNTGELFF,TGTGCCAGCAGTTTATACGGACAGAACACCGGGGAGCTGTTTTTT
few,TRBV4-1,NA,TRBJ1-6,CASSRGLPLNSPLHF,TGCGCCAGCAGCCGTGGCCTACCATTGAATTCACCCCTCCACTTT
NA,TRBV20-1,NA,TRBJ2-2,CSARDRSASVELFF,TGCAGTGCTAGAGACAGGAGTGCCTCCGTGGAGCTGTTTTTT
many,TRBV13,TRBD1,TRBJ1-2,CASSRQGGDYGYTF,TGTGCCAGCAGCCGACAGGGAGGGGACTATGGCTACACCTTC
few,TRBV7-2,NA,TRBJ1-5,CASSLLGVSNQPQHF,TGTGCCAGCAGCCTACTCGGGGTTAGCAATCAGCCCCAGCATTTT
many,TRBV12-5,NA,TRBJ2-7,CASGLGLPGGPSYEQYF,TGTGCTAGTGGTCTTGGTCTCCCCGGAGGACCCTCCTACGAGCAGTACTTC
many,TRBV12-3/TRBV12-4,NA,TRBJ1-4,CASRSAAAATNEKLFF,TGTGCCAGCAGATCCGCAGCGGCAGCAACTAATGAAAAACTGTTTTTT
many,TRBV2,TRBD1,TRBJ2-5,CASTTDRGGQETQYF,TGTGCCAGCACCACGGACAGGGGGGGCCAAGAGACCCAGTACTTC
NA,TRBV18,NA,TRBJ2-5,CASSPLGGVESETQYF,TGTGCCAGCTCACCGCTAGGAGGGGTCGAATCGGAGACCCAGTACTTC
few,TRBV6-2/TRBV6-3,TRBD2,TRBJ2-7,CASSFNVNLAGNLGREQYF,TGTGCCAGCAGTTTCAACGTGAATCTAGCGGGTAACCTAGGCCGCGAGCAGTACTTC
NA,TRBV5-1,NA,TRBJ2-3,CASSEETAGTQYF,TGCGCCAGCAGCGAGGAGACCGCAGGAACGCAGTATTTT
many,TRBV7-8,NA,TRBJ2-2,CASSFSGTGELFF,TGTGCCAGCAGCTTTAGCGGAACCGGGGAGCTGTTTTTT
many,TRBV20-1,NA,TRBJ1-2,CSARGTNYGYTF,TGCAGTGCTAGAGGGACAAACTATGGCTACACCTTC
NA,TRBV6-1,NA,TRBJ1-3,CASRTPGNTIYF,TGTGCCAGCAGGACACCTGGAAACACCATATATTTT
NA,TRBV5-6,NA,TRBJ2-2,CASSQGGWELFF,TGTGCCAGCAGCCAGGGAGGTTGGGAGCTGTTTTTT
few,TRBV3-1,NA,TRBJ2-2,CASSRRPSGQTLQLTGELFF,TGTGCCAGCAGCAGAAGGCCCAGCGGACAGACACTCCAACTCACCGGGGAGCTGTTTTTT
many,TRBV2,NA,TRBJ1-1,CASRASKNTEAFF,TGTGCCAGCCGCGCCAGTAAGAACACTGAAGCTTTCTTT
few,TRBV12-5,NA,TRBJ1-5,CASGLIVWGGFLSNQPQHF,TGTGCTAGTGGTTTGATTGTATGGGGGGGTTTTCTTAGCAATCAGCCCCAGCATTTT
many,TRBV2,NA,TRBJ2-7,CASKGRIYEQYF,TGTGCCAGCAAGGGTCGGATCTACGAGCAGTACTTC
few,TRBV19,TRBD1,TRBJ1-5,CASSLRDRFNQPQHF,TGTGCCAGTAGCCTCCGGGACAGATTCAATCAGCCCCAGCATTTT
many,TRBV7-2,TRBD1,TRBJ1-5,CASSLRGQHQPQHF,TGTGCCAGCAGCTTAAGGGGACAGCATCAGCCCCAGCATTTT
many,TRBV27,TRBD1,TRBJ2-1,CASSFRDRGLNEQFF,TGTGCCAGCAGTTTCAGGGACAGGGGGCTGAATGAGCAGTTCTTC
few,TRBV19,NA,TRBJ2-2,CASSKRQASVTGELFF,TGTGCCAGTAGCAAAAGACAGGCCTCGGTCACCGGGGAGCTGTTTTTT
NA,TRBV4-1,NA,TRBJ1-4,CASSQVGRNEKLFF,TGCGCCAGCAGCCAAGTAGGGAGGAATGAAAAACTGTTTTTT
many,TRBV20-1,NA,TRBJ2-5,CSANRLTGDRETQYF,TGCAGTGCTAACCGTCTGACTGGGGATCGAGAGACCCAGTACTTC
many,TRBV20-1,TRBD1,TRBJ2-3,CSARGRTGYTDTQYF,TGCAGTGCTAGAGGGCGGACAGGGTACACAGATACGCAGTATTTT
NA,TRBV29-1,TRBD2,TRBJ2-3,CSVEGGREGTDTQYF,TGCAGCGTTGAAGGGGGGCGGGAGGGTACAGATACGCAGTATTTT
many,TRBV25-1,TRBD1,TRBJ1-6,CASSPLGQGNSPLHF,TGTGCCAGCAGTCCACTCGGACAGGGGAATTCACCCCTCCACTTT
many,TRBV10-3,NA,TRBJ2-4,CAISIEGGLTNIQYF,TGTGCCATCAGCATCGAGGGGGGGTTGACAAACATTCAGTACTTC
NA,TRBV20-1,NA,TRBJ2-3,CSARDSGAASTDTQYF,TGCAGTGCTAGAGACTCAGGGGCCGCTAGCACAGATACGCAGTATTTT
few,TRBV5-1,TRBD1,TRBJ2-7,CASSLAPGGFYEQYF,TGCGCCAGCAGCCTTGCGCCAGGGGGCTTCTACGAGCAGTACTTC
few,TRBV20-1,NA,TRBJ2-7,CSARDRQGWYEQYF,TGCAGTGCTAGAGATCGCCAGGGATGGTACGAGCAGTACTTC
many,TRBV27,NA,TRBJ2-3,CASSSPPDTQYF,TGTGCCAGCAGTTCGCCGCCTGATACGCAGTATTTT
many,TRBV14,NA,TRBJ1-1,CASSQDTGVPPNTEAFF,TGTGCCAGCAGCCAAGATACGGGGGTTCCGCCGAACACTGAAGCTTTCTTT
many,TRBV9,TRBD2,TRBJ2-7,CASSVTGLADYEQYF,TGTGCCAGCAGCGTAACCGGACTAGCGGACTACGAGCAGTACTTC
few,TRBV6-1,NA,TRBJ1-6,CASRGGGYSPLHF,TGTGCCAGCAGAGGAGGGGGATATTCACCCCTCCACTTT
NA,TRBV20-1,TRBD1,TRBJ2-1,CSARATGFGEQFF,TGCAGTGCTAGGGCGACAGGGTTTGGTGAGCAGTTCTTC
many,TRBV30,NA,TRBJ1-2,CAGTQGNYGYTF,TGTGCCGGGACCCAGGGGAACTATGGCTACACCTTC
many,TRBV28,TRBD2,TRBJ2-7,CASSFGREGNEQYF,TGTGCCAGCAGTTTTGGGCGGGAGGGTAACGAGCAGTACTTC
many,TRBV5-1,NA,TRBJ2-1,CASSPIYNEQFF,TGCGCCAGCAGCCCAATCTACAATGAGCAGTTCTTC
many,TRBV2,NA,TRBJ2-2,CASSPTGGGELFF,TGTGCCAGCAGTCCGACAGGTGGGGGGGAGCTGTTTTTT
many,TRBV5-1,NA,TRBJ2-7,CASSLVDPGGDEQYF,TGCGCCAGCAGCTTGGTGGATCCCGGAGGGGACGAGCAGTACTTC
NA,TRBV6-9,NA,TRBJ1-1,CASSFPDGRGTEAFF,TGTGCCAGCAGTTTCCCTGATGGCAGAGGGACTGAAGCTTTCTTT
few,TRBV3-1,TRBD2,TRBJ2-3,CASSQDRRGRAADTQYF,TGTGCCAGCAGCCAAGATCGCCGCGGGAGGGCCGCAGATACGCAGTATTTT
NA,TRBV18,TRBD2,TRBJ2-1,CASSPGTSVRHNEQFF,TGTGCCAGCTCACCAGGGACTAGTGTTCGCCACAATGAGCAGTTCTTC